Listed below are T cell receptor beta chains from one sample, sequenced in a study of T-cell reconstitution after alpha-beta-depleted transplantation in children. A single record per CDR3 protein comes from TCRdb applying MiXCR to the PCR reads. The sample has about 120,000 distinct CDR3 sequences, 10% seen once. Here the sequenced sample was PBMCs from the stem cell graft donor, taken from the stem cell graft. Receptor source: a human donor who donated a stem cell graft to a child with acute lymphoblastic leukemia. CDR3s include the opening cysteine and the closing phenylalanine or tryptophan. D genes are given only for firm matches. Only part of the rows carry a size: once, few, many, or a class if the clone is expanded.

J gene,V gene,clone size,D gene,CDR3 DNA,CDR3 protein
TRBJ2-5,TRBV11-2,many,NA,TGTGCCAGCAGCTTAGATAAGTTAAGCCCGGGGTACTTC,CASSLDKLSPGYF
TRBJ1-4,TRBV12-3/TRBV12-4,many,NA,TGTGCCAGCAGTCAAGGGGGGGCAACTAATGAAAAACTGTTTTTT,CASSQGGATNEKLFF
TRBJ2-2,TRBV7-2,many,TRBD1,TGTGCCAGCAGCTTCTCGGGACAGGGAAACACCGGGGAGCTGTTTTTT,CASSFSGQGNTGELFF
TRBJ2-3,TRBV20-1,many,TRBD2,TGCAGTGCTCCGTTAGCGGGGACCACAGATACGCAGTATTTT,CSAPLAGTTDTQYF
TRBJ1-2,TRBV6-2/TRBV6-3,many,NA,TGTGCCAGCAGAGCAGACAGCAACTATGGCTACACCTTC,CASRADSNYGYTF
TRBJ2-4,TRBV7-3,many,NA,TGTGCCAGCAGCTTAACAGGAGCGGGTGCCAAAAACATTCAGTACTTC,CASSLTGAGAKNIQYF
TRBJ1-3,TRBV18,few,TRBD1,TGTGCCAGCTCACAGGGACAGGGAAACACCATATATTTT,CASSQGQGNTIYF
TRBJ1-4,TRBV29-1,few,NA,TGCAGCGTGAGGACCGGAGAAAAACTGTTTTTT,CSVRTGEKLFF
TRBJ2-1,TRBV6-5,many,NA,TGTGCCAGCACCCCATTTTGGGACCAGGGCCGCAATGAGCAGTTCTTC,CASTPFWDQGRNEQFF
TRBJ2-5,TRBV27,many,TRBD2,TGTGCCAGCAGTTTAATGGCTAGCGGGGGGACGGAAGAGACCCAGTACTTC,CASSLMASGGTEETQYF
TRBJ2-3,TRBV12-3/TRBV12-4,NA,NA,TGTGCCAGCAGCCAGACCTCTTTCCCAGATACGCAGTATTTT,CASSQTSFPDTQYF
TRBJ2-5,TRBV7-2,many,TRBD2,TGTGCCAGCAGCCCAACTAGCGGGGGGTACCAAGAGACCCAGTACTTC,CASSPTSGGYQETQYF
TRBJ2-3,TRBV6-1,few,TRBD2,TGTGCCAGCAGGGTGACTAGCGGTCTCACAGATACGCAGTATTTT,CASRVTSGLTDTQYF
TRBJ2-1,TRBV12-3/TRBV12-4,many,TRBD1,TGTGCCAGCAGGGGGACAGGCTCCTACAATGAGCAGTTCTTC,CASRGTGSYNEQFF
TRBJ2-7,TRBV27,many,NA,TGTGCCAGCAGTTTAAACAGGAGAACCTACGAGCAGTACTTC,CASSLNRRTYEQYF
TRBJ2-6,TRBV11-2,many,NA,TGTGCCAGCAGCTCAGGGTCTCTAATCTCTGGGGCCAACGTCCTGACTTTC,CASSSGSLISGANVLTF
TRBJ2-5,TRBV6-2/TRBV6-3,many,TRBD2,TGTGCCACCAACCCAAGAGTTAGCGGGAGGACCCAAGAGACCCAGTACTTC,CATNPRVSGRTQETQYF
TRBJ1-2,TRBV15,many,TRBD1,TGTGCCACCAGCAGGGGACAGGGGGTCTATGGCTACACCTTC,CATSRGQGVYGYTF
TRBJ2-7,TRBV27,many,NA,TGTGCCAGCGCCGGCCAGGGATACGAGCAGTACTTC,CASAGQGYEQYF
TRBJ1-2,TRBV19,many,NA,TGTGCCAGTAGGGAAGGGCCTTATGGCTACACCTTC,CASREGPYGYTF
TRBJ2-1,TRBV9,many,TRBD2,TGTGCCAGCAGCGTACGGACTAGCCGCGATGAGCAGTTCTTC,CASSVRTSRDEQFF
TRBJ2-7,TRBV18,once,TRBD1,TGTGCCAGCTCAAGACAGGGAAGCGAGCAGTACTTC,CASSRQGSEQYF
TRBJ2-4,TRBV6-6,many,NA,TGTGCCAGCAGTTATGAGCAAACCAGGAACATTCAGTACTTC,CASSYEQTRNIQYF
TRBJ1-1,TRBV6-2/TRBV6-3,many,TRBD1,TGTGCCAGCAGTTTTGGGGGACAGGGGGCGACTGAAGCTTTCTTT,CASSFGGQGATEAFF
TRBJ2-2,TRBV9,NA,NA,TGTGCCAGCAGCTTTCAGGACACCGGGGAGCTGTTTTTT,CASSFQDTGELFF
TRBJ2-5,TRBV6-5,many,NA,TGTGCCAGCAGTTACTCGTTTAGGGTAGAGACCCAGTACTTC,CASSYSFRVETQYF
TRBJ2-1,TRBV29-1,few,TRBD1,TGCAGCGGGGCGTCCGGGACAGCCTACAATGAGCAGTTCTTC,CSGASGTAYNEQFF
TRBJ1-3,TRBV20-1,many,TRBD1,TGCAGTGCTAGTCCCGGGACAGGGACAGGAAACACCATATATTTT,CSASPGTGTGNTIYF
TRBJ2-1,TRBV20-1,many,TRBD2,TGCAGTGCTAGAGAAAGAGCGGGAGGGACGAAGCAGTTCTTC,CSARERAGGTKQFF
TRBJ1-1,TRBV10-3,many,NA,TGTGCCATCAGTGAGTCGGTGGCCAGCCCCAATGAAGCTTTCTTT,CAISESVASPNEAFF
TRBJ2-3,TRBV5-1,many,NA,TGCGCCAGCAGCTTGTCATGGCCCACCCGGTTCACAGATACGCAGTATTTT,CASSLSWPTRFTDTQYF
TRBJ2-1,TRBV5-4,many,NA,TGTGCCAGCAGCCCTGATGACAATGAGCAGTTCTTC,CASSPDDNEQFF
TRBJ2-3,TRBV28,many,NA,TGTGCCAGCAGTAAGACAGGGGAGGGGACAGATACGCAGTATTTT,CASSKTGEGTDTQYF
TRBJ1-3,TRBV12-3/TRBV12-4,many,NA,TGTGCCAGCAGTTTGGGACAAACAAACTCTGGAAACACCATATATTTT,CASSLGQTNSGNTIYF
TRBJ2-6,TRBV18,few,NA,TGTGCCAGCTCACAAGCCGGGGTTGGGGCCAACGTCCTGACTTTC,CASSQAGVGANVLTF
TRBJ1-2,TRBV4-1,many,NA,TGCGCCAGCAGCCAAGGCCCAAGACATGGATATGGCTACACCTTC,CASSQGPRHGYGYTF
TRBJ2-7,TRBV29-1,many,NA,TGCAGCGTTGAGGTTGGACCGAACTCCTACGAGCAGTACTTC,CSVEVGPNSYEQYF
TRBJ2-7,TRBV6-2/TRBV6-3,many,NA,TGTGCCAGCAGTGAGACAGGAGAGCAGTACTTC,CASSETGEQYF
TRBJ2-1,TRBV5-1,many,NA,TGCGCCAGCAGCCCCTTAGGGGGGGCCCCCGGGGGGGAGCAGTTCTTC,CASSPLGGAPGGEQFF
TRBJ2-3,TRBV24-1,many,TRBD2,TGTGCCACCAGTGACCCCGGGACTAGCGGCGCCACAGATACGCAGTATTTT,CATSDPGTSGATDTQYF
TRBJ1-4,TRBV5-1,many,NA,TGCGCCAGCAGCTTGGGGTCAACTAATGAAAAACTGTTTTTT,CASSLGSTNEKLFF
TRBJ2-3,TRBV6-2/TRBV6-3,many,TRBD2,TGTGCCAGCAGTTACTCGTCGCGGGAGAGTTTTCGGGCGCAGTATTTT,CASSYSSRESFRAQYF